This TCR beta chain was retrieved from a study of cytomegalovirus exposure and HLA in healthy donors. Amplification used 60 Vbeta primers and 13 Jbeta primers. Profiling relied on immunoSEQ multiplex PCR, and the TCRdb table lists in-frame clones only, not all of them. The sample has 150,000 to 200,000 clones; about 86% are singletons. The V gene's germline CDR1 is SQVTM and CDR2 ANQGSEA. V lost 3 bases to trimming and J lost 6 bases; unmatched junction nucleotides: 7. This CDR3 region has 15 residues. Material: PBMCs. This rearrangement joins TRBV29-1 to TRBJ1-4, with TRBD1 identical over 10 bases. This clonotype was sampled from a woman aged 18-29 years in good health and CMV-seropositive. The CDR3 region is CSVDDGQGGYEKLFF. CDR3 bases: TGCAGCGTTGACGACGGACAGGGGGGATATGAAAAACTGTTTTTT.